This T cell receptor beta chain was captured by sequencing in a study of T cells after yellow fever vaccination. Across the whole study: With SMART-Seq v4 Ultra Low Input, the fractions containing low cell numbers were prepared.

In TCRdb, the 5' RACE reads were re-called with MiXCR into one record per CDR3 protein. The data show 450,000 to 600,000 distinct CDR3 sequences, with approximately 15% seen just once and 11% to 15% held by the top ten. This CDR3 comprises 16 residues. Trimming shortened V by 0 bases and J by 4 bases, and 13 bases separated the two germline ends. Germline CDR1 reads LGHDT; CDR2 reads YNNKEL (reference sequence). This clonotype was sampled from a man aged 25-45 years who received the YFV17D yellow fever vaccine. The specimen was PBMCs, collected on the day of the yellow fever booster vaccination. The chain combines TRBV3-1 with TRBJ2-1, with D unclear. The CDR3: CASSQDPRGPYNEQFF. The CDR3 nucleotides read TGTGCCAGCAGCCAAGATCCGAGAGGCCCTTACAATGAGCAGTTCTTC.